The rows below give T cell receptor beta chains drawn from one sample of a study of response to subunit inactivated influenza vaccine. TCRdb independently ran MiXCR on the RT-PCR reads; one entry per CDR3 protein. This sample has about 520,000 distinct CDR3 sequences, with less than 30% found just once. This specimen was CD4+ T cells sorted from PBMCs, taken roughly 5 days after vaccination. These receptors were taken from a man in his fifties or sixties who received an inactivated influenza vaccine. The CDR3 runs from the conserved cysteine through the conserved F or W. A D gene is named only where the DNA matches it firmly. Clone size is shown for a subset of rows, as once, few, many or a class of expanded clone.

abundance | j_gene | len | v_gene | d_gene | CDR3aa | CDR3nt
- | TRBJ1-1 | 15 | TRBV20-1 | TRBD1 | CSARDRRTGATEAFF | TGCAGTGCTAGAGATAGGAGGACAGGGGCCACTGAAGCTTTCTTT
- | TRBJ1-1 | 15 | TRBV5-1 | TRBD1 | CASSGLQGGNTEAFF | TGCGCCAGCAGCGGACTACAGGGGGGAAACACTGAAGCTTTCTTT
- | TRBJ2-5 | 14 | TRBV12-3/TRBV12-4 | TRBD1 | CASTRDSLQETQYF | TGTGCCAGCACCCGGGACAGCCTTCAAGAGACCCAGTACTTC
- | TRBJ2-7 | 15 | TRBV2 | - | CASSEDTGTTLEQYF | TGTGCCAGCAGTGAAGATACCGGGACCACCCTTGAGCAGTACTTC
few | TRBJ2-7 | 12 | TRBV9 | - | CASSVSDYEQYF | TGTGCCAGCAGCGTTAGCGATTACGAGCAGTACTTC
- | TRBJ2-6 | 19 | TRBV5-1 | TRBD1 | CASSLAPGQGISGANVLTF | TGCGCCAGCAGCTTGGCACCGGGACAGGGGATCTCTGGGGCCAACGTCCTGACTTTC
- | TRBJ2-2 | 16 | TRBV12-3/TRBV12-4 | TRBD1 | CASSSLQDRDTGELFF | TGTGCCAGCAGTTCACTACAGGACAGGGACACCGGGGAGCTGTTTTTT
- | TRBJ2-5 | 14 | TRBV24-1 | - | CATSAGGFRETQYF | TGTGCCACCAGTGCTGGAGGGTTCCGGGAGACCCAGTACTTC
- | TRBJ2-7 | 15 | TRBV5-1 | - | CASSRRQAHSYEQYF | TGCGCCAGCAGCCGCCGACAGGCTCACTCCTACGAGCAGTACTTC
- | TRBJ2-1 | 15 | TRBV27 | - | CASSSPGLAGNEQFF | TGTGCCAGCAGTTCCCCCGGCCTAGCTGGGAATGAGCAGTTCTTC
few | TRBJ2-1 | 12 | TRBV11-3 | - | CASSSDGDEQFF | TGTGCCAGCAGCTCGGACGGGGATGAGCAGTTCTTC
few | TRBJ2-7 | 17 | TRBV12-3/TRBV12-4 | TRBD2 | CASSFGRGGPSSYEQYF | TGTGCCAGCAGTTTCGGGCGGGGGGGACCGAGCTCCTACGAGCAGTACTTC
- | TRBJ2-7 | 14 | TRBV10-3 | - | CAISELVGAYEQYF | TGTGCCATCAGTGAGCTAGTAGGAGCCTACGAGCAGTACTTC
- | TRBJ1-4 | 12 | TRBV20-1 | - | CSPGGRDEKLFF | TGCAGTCCGGGGGGGCGGGATGAAAAACTGTTTTTT
- | TRBJ2-7 | 13 | TRBV6-1 | TRBD1 | CASRTGGKGEQYF | TGTGCCAGCAGGACAGGGGGGAAGGGAGAGCAGTACTTC
few | TRBJ2-2 | 14 | TRBV20-1 | - | CSARGLVNTGELFF | TGCAGTGCTAGAGGACTAGTGAACACCGGGGAGCTGTTTTTT